The rows below give T cell receptor beta chains drawn from one sample of a study of cytomegalovirus exposure and HLA in healthy donors. Produced via immunoSEQ multiplex PCR; TCRdb's table is partial and in-frame only. The sample contains roughly 190,000 clones, roughly 80% of which appear only once. What was sequenced was PBMCs. The source of these receptors is a female donor in good health and CMV-seronegative. Each CDR3 is given with its conserved first and last residue. D genes are given only for firm matches.

TRBV11-2,.,TRBJ2-7,CASSLAPVSYEQYF
TRBV25-1,TRBD2,TRBJ2-1,CASSEFVTSGGEQFF
TRBV30,TRBD1,TRBJ2-2,CAWRQGTGELFF
TRBV27,.,TRBJ2-7,CASSLQGFIYEQYF
TRBV27,TRBD1,TRBJ2-3,CASSLSRTGDPFTDTQYF
TRBV4-1,TRBD2,.,CASSRGGTKAYEQYF
TRBV6-1,.,TRBJ2-1,CASSNTILNNEQFF
TRBV7-8,.,.,CASSSERVSYEQYF
TRBV5-1,.,TRBJ1-3,CASSLEPGSGNTIYF
TRBV19,.,TRBJ2-1,CASRERNYNEQFF
TRBV9,.,TRBJ1-4,CASRVEGTGSEKLFF
TRBV30,.,TRBJ2-7,CAWRQGYEQYF
TRBV5-1,.,TRBJ1-1,CASSPGTPNTEAFF
TRBV6-6,TRBD2,TRBJ2-1,CASSYSEAGGNEQFF
TRBV6-5,TRBD1,TRBJ2-3,CASRGQGALRDTQYF
TRBV13,TRBD2,TRBJ2-7,CASSPTGLATSYEQYF
TRBV28,TRBD1,TRBJ2-7,CASSLRQGPSYEQYF
TRBV9,.,TRBJ2-1,CASSSLPNNEQFF
TRBV5-8,.,TRBJ2-5,CASSSLGRTQQETQYF
TRBV7-9,TRBD1,TRBJ1-1,CASSPPGRGRTEAFF
TRBV5-6,TRBD2,TRBJ2-5,CASSLVFTPSGGQETQYF
TRBV2,TRBD2,TRBJ2-2,CASSEERGDTGELFF
TRBV28,TRBD1,TRBJ1-6,CASSFLSTGTNNSPLHF
TRBV6-1,.,TRBJ1-5,CAVQQVLGNQPQHF
TRBV27,.,TRBJ1-5,CASSLSPGTQPQHF
TRBV6-1,TRBD2,TRBJ2-7,CASGLAGPLDF
TRBV5-1,.,TRBJ2-5,CASSFSPRETQYF
TRBV9,.,TRBJ2-3,CASSVDGGDTQYF
TRBV5-1,TRBD2,TRBJ2-3,CASSLAGGSTDTQYF
TRBV7-9,TRBD2,TRBJ2-3,CASSDGLAGSTDTQYF
TRBV10-3,.,TRBJ1-6,CAISESRPESPLHF
TRBV13,TRBD1,TRBJ2-7,CASSLGSGQLREQYF
TRBV21-1,.,TRBJ2-3,CASSNERNNVAAGTADTQYF
TRBV27,.,TRBJ2-2,CASSFRRQGELFF
TRBV4-1,.,TRBJ1-2,CASSQLGSSYTF
TRBV6-5,.,TRBJ2-1,CASRSVLYNEQFF
TRBV7-9,.,TRBJ1-5,CASSLYMGGTGGQPQHF
TRBV19,TRBD2,TRBJ2-7,CASSWGGLGPHEQYF
TRBV4-2,TRBD2,TRBJ2-1,CASSQVGIAGGEQFF
TRBV5-1,TRBD1,TRBJ1-6,CASSYTPPGTGNNSPLHF
TRBV6-1,.,TRBJ2-7,CASSSDISYEQYF
TRBV7-2,TRBD2,TRBJ2-3,CASGGVMTDTQYF
TRBV4-1,.,TRBJ2-1,CASSQDTGLGENEQFF
TRBV10-3,.,.,CAISEYNPYEQYF
TRBV28,TRBD1,TRBJ2-1,CASRIRGNAYNEQFF
TRBV10-3,TRBD1,TRBJ1-3,CATTPDRTGSGNTIYF
TRBV16,.,TRBJ2-6,CASSHPGSSGANVLTF
TRBV5-1,.,TRBJ2-7,CASSLGQGKGNEQYF